This T cell receptor beta chain originates from a study of cytomegalovirus exposure and HLA in healthy donors. Whole-study context: About 85 million unique TCR sequences came from HLA-typed donors in an early release.

Primers: 60 Vbeta forward and 13 Jbeta reverse. Data came from immunoSEQ multiplex PCR; TCRdb stores just in-frame clones and leaves some out. This sample contains 150,000 to 200,000 clones. The V gene lost 0 bases and the J gene lost 4 bases, with 3 bases spanning the gap. Germline lookup yields CDR1 SGHRS and CDR2 YFSETQ. CDR3 length: 12 amino acids. As regards this clone: What it recognizes is unknown. The same CDR3 arises from other DNA sequences in this sample as well.

Regarding the study as a whole: A few CMV-associated chains were confirmed in vitro to be specific for CMV antigens. In an earlier analysis, about 87% or about 30%: the productive usage of most TCR beta V segments. In a later analysis, common viral pathogens appeared linked to several of the most significant clusters.

The sequencing input was PBMCs. The chain joins TRBV5-1 to TRBJ2-3; no definite D call. This TCR derives from a boy between 10 and 17 years old in good health and CMV-seronegative. The CDR3 sequence is CASSLVADTQYF. CDR3 DNA: TGCGCCAGCAGCTTGGTCGCAGATACGCAGTATTTT.